This T cell receptor (beta chain) was sequenced for a study of cytomegalovirus exposure and HLA in healthy donors. Study-wide findings and caveats: HLA alleles were associated with 17,000 or so TCR beta sequences in a later analysis at 0.05 false discovery rate. Cytomegalovirus-associated TCR beta chains were listed, numbering 164. A later analysis appeared to link common viral pathogens to several of the most significant clusters.

Primers: 60 Vbeta forward and 13 Jbeta reverse. Measured with immunoSEQ multiplex PCR; TCRdb has only the in-frame clones, and not every one. The data show about 180,000 clones, 75% to 80% seen once. With respect to this clone: Its target is unknown.

Per germline, CDR1 MNHEY and CDR2 SMNVEV (reference sequence). The CDR3 spans 16 residues. The J segment lost 4 bases and the V segment lost 5 bases, leaving 6 bases of the junction unmatched. Each donor was healthy, and each was a bone marrow donor. The source of this sequence is a middle-aged man in good health and CMV-seropositive. The sample taken for sequencing was PBMCs. The chain uses TRBV27 and TRBJ2-5; 14 nucleotides agree with TRBD2. CDR3 residues: CASSGGLAGVRETQYF. The CDR3 DNA is TGTGCCAGCAGTGGGGGACTAGCGGGAGTAAGAGAGACCCAGTACTTC.